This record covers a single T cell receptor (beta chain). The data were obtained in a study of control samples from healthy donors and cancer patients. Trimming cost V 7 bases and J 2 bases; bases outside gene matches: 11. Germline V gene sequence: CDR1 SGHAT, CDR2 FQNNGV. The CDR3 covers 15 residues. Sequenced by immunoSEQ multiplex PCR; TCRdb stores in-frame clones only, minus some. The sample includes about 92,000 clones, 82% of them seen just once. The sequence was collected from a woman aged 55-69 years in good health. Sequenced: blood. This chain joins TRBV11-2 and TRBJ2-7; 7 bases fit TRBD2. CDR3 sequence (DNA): TGTGCCAGCACCGGCTTACGAGGACTAGCCTACGAGCAGTACTTC. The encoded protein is CASTGLRGLAYEQYF.